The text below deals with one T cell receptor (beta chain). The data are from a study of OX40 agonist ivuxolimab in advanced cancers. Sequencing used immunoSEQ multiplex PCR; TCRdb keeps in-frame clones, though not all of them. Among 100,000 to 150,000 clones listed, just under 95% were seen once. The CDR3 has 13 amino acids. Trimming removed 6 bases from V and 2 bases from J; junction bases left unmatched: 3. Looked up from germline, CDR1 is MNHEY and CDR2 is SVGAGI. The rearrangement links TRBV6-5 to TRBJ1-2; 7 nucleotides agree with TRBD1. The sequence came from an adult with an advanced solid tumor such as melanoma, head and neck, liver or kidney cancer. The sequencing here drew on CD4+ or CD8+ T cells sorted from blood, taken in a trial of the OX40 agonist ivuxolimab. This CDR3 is CASRQGTNYGYTF. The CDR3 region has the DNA TGTGCCAGCAGACAGGGGACCAACTATGGCTACACCTTC.